A single T cell receptor (beta chain) is shown here with its context. The data belong to a study of blood T cell repertoires in COVID-19. Study-wide background: The origin of the acute and convalescent COVID-19 samples was the United States, Italy and Spain. PBMCs, B-cell-depleted T cells, or T cells were the source of the cDNA or gDNA that made up the material.

Methods used by the authors: Quantification of nucleated cells was approximated via reference gene primer amplification. Data came from immunoSEQ multiplex PCR; TCRdb stores just in-frame clones and leaves some out. The V and J calls and clone size come from that table; D and trimming were worked out from the DNA. Here the sample spans some 150,000 clones, 70% to 90% being singletons. Unmatched junction bases numbered 7, after V lost 10 bases and J lost 5 bases. This CDR3 region has 13 residues. Per germline, CDR1 LNHDA and CDR2 SQIVND (reference sequence). The sequenced material came from peripheral blood. This clonotype was obtained from a human donor with acute or convalescent COVID-19. The donor label of this sample is uncertain. The V and J genes are TRBV19 and TRBJ1-4; 7 bases align to TRBD1. CDR3: CATRQQGNEKLFF. CDR3 bases: TGTGCCACGCGACAACAGGGGAATGAAAAACTGTTTTTT. Full variable domain (outside the CDR3, taken from reference TRBV19 and TRBJ1-4): DGGITQSPKYLFRKEGQNVTLSCEQNLNHDAMYWYRQDPGQGLRLIYYSQIVNDFQKGDIAEGYSVSREKKESFPLTVTSAQKNPTAFYLCATRQQGNEKLFFGSGTQLSVL.